Presented here are 23 T cell receptor beta chains from one specimen sequenced in a study of blood T cell repertoires in COVID-19. The repertoire was sequenced with immunoSEQ multiplex PCR; TCRdb's copy has only in-frame clones and lacks some. The sample contains 150,000 to 200,000 clones, 74% of which appear only once. Source material: peripheral blood. Receptor source: a woman aged 80 or over with acute or convalescent COVID-19.

The CDR3 sequence is CASSLRQDPRGYTF. DNA of the CDR3: TGTGCCAGTAGCCTCCGACAGGACCCTCGGGGCTACACCTTC. The genes are TRBV19 and TRBJ1-2, with D tentatively TRBD1 (6 bases). With 6 bases removed from V and 8 bases from J, the gap between germline ends came to 19 bases. The CDR3 loop spans 14 amino acids. In germline, CDR1 is LNHDA, CDR2 SQIVND (reference sequence). The full variable domain, completed using reference TRBV19 and TRBJ1-2, is DGGITQSPKYLFRKEGQNVTLSCEQNLNHDAMYWYRQDPGQGLRLIYYSQIVNDFQKGDIAEGYSVSREKKESFPLTVTSAQKNPTAFYLCASSLRQDPRGYTFGSGTRLTVV.

The J gene is TRBJ1-5, the V gene TRBV6-2 or TRBV6-3; tentatively, D is TRBD1 (5 bases). CDR3 size: 18 residues. The germline V gene encodes CDR1 MNHEY and CDR2 SVGEGT. Trimming left V 2 bases short and J 0 bases short, with 17 bases between. The CDR3, as DNA: TGTGCCAGCAGTTACCCGTGGACACTCCGATATAGCAATCAGCCCCAGCATTTT. Residues: CASSYPWTLRYSNQPQHF.

This chain uses TRBV4-3 with TRBJ1-1; maybe TRBD1 (6 bases). Germline V CDR1 and CDR2: LGHNA, YSLEER. CDR3 length: 15 amino acids. Trimming shortened V by 1 base and J by 1 base, and 10 bases separated the two germline ends. The CDR3 nucleotides read TGCGCCAGCAGCCAAGTATGGGGGCAGAACACTGAAGCTTTCTTT. Encoded protein: CASSQVWGQNTEAFF.

The V and J genes are TRBV15 and TRBJ2-4; weak D call: TRBD1 (5 bases). Trimming removed 0 bases from V and 9 bases from J, with 6 bases in between. Germline V CDR1 and CDR2: LNHNV, YYDKDF (reference sequence). The CDR3 extends over 12 amino acids. This CDR3 reads CATSRDTGIQYF. Written as DNA, the CDR3 is TGTGCCACCAGCAGAGATACAGGCATTCAGTACTTC.

The rearrangement links TRBV19 to TRBJ1-2, with D perhaps TRBD1 (6 bases). Germline loops: CDR1 LNHDA, CDR2 SQIVND (reference sequence). CDR3 size: 12 residues. The V end was cut by 10 bases, the J end by 3 bases, with 12 bases between. CDR3 in amino acids: CATSRTDYGYTF. The CDR3 nucleotides read TGTGCCACTTCTCGGACAGACTATGGCTACACCTTC.

This CDR3 reads CARSRRQGAGGANVLTF. Here the CDR3 DNA reads TGTGCCAGGTCCCGGAGGCAGGGGGCGGGCGGGGCCAACGTCCTGACTTTC. The rearrangement uses TRBV2 and TRBJ2-6, with 8 bases fitting TRBD1. The CDR3 length is 17 residues. Germline CDR1 reads SNHLY; CDR2 reads FYNNEI. Trimming at V came to 9 bases and at J to 4 bases, leaving 14 bases not matched to a gene.

V usage is TRBV4-3 and J usage is TRBJ2-1, with D possibly matching TRBD2 (6 bases). Germline-derived CDR1 and CDR2 are LGHNA and YSLEER. V was pared by 1 base and J by 9 bases, with 13 bases between. The CDR3 is 14 residues long. The CDR3 DNA sequence: TGCGCCAGCAGCCAAGCTAGCGACACCGGTGAGCAGTTCTTC. This sequence encodes CASSQASDTGEQFF.

J is TRBJ2-2 and V is TRBV7-2, with D perhaps TRBD2 (7 bases). Germline V gene sequence: CDR1 SGHTA, CDR2 FQGNSA. Trimming pared 5 bases from V and 6 bases from J, leaving 13 bases between. The CDR3 has 14 residues. The CDR3 region is CASSPKGGAGELFF. The CDR3 nucleotides are TGTGCCAGCAGCCCAAAAGGGGGGGCCGGGGAGCTGTTTTTT.

This chain joins TRBV11-3 and TRBJ2-2; maybe TRBD1 (5 bases). Germline V gene data show CDR1 as SGHNT and CDR2 as YENEEA. Trimming cost V 4 bases and J 7 bases, with 10 bases left between them. CDR3 size: 13 residues. The chain's CDR3 is CASSSVRGGELFF. CDR3 sequence (DNA): TGTGCCAGCAGCTCGGTTAGGGGCGGGGAGCTGTTTTTT. Drawing the rest from reference TRBV11-3 and TRBJ2-2, the complete variable domain is EAGVVQSPRYKIIEKKQPVAFWCNPISGHNTLYWYLQNLGQGPELLIRYENEEAVDDSQLPKDRFSAERLKGVDSTLKIQPAELGDSAVYLCASSSVRGGELFFGEGSRLTVL.

The chain couples TRBV18 to TRBJ2-5; D unclear. With 2 bases removed from V and 6 bases from J, the gap between germline ends came to 4 bases. This CDR3 region has 11 residues. The germline CDR1 and CDR2 sequences are KGHSH and LQKENI. This CDR3 reads CASSPTKTQYF. CDR3 in DNA: TGTGCCAGCTCACCAACAAAGACCCAGTACTTC. The whole variable domain, filled in from reference TRBV18 and TRBJ2-5, reads NAGVMQNPRHLVRRRGQEARLRCSPMKGHSHVYWYRQLPEEGLKFMVYLQKENIIDESGMPKERFSAEFPKEGPSILRIQQVVRGDSAAYFCASSPTKTQYFGPGTRLLVL.

The chain is built from TRBV2 and TRBJ2-1, with 9 bases fitting TRBD2. J gave up 10 bases and V 2 bases, and 9 bases lay outside the gene matches. Germline V gene data show CDR1 as SNHLY and CDR2 as FYNNEI. The CDR3 covers 15 residues. The CDR3: CASSEQSSGLAEQFF. Here the CDR3 DNA reads TGTGCCAGCAGTGAACAGTCTTCGGGACTAGCAGAGCAGTTCTTC.

This clone appeared a single time. The chain has TRBV5-6 and TRBJ2-7, with TRBD2 identical over 7 bases. CDR1 SGHDT and CDR2 YYEEEE come from the germline V gene. Trimming at V came to 6 bases and at J to 2 bases, leaving 8 bases not matched to a gene. This CDR3 has 14 residues. CDR3 in DNA: TGTGCCAGCACTCGGGCGGGAGAGACCTACGAGCAGTACTTC. It translates to CASTRAGETYEQYF.

V is TRBV2 and J is TRBJ1-6, with 7 positions matching TRBD1. Germline trimming cut 6 bases from V and 4 bases from J; bases unmatched to any gene: 6. This CDR3 comprises 15 residues. CDR1 and CDR2 (germline): SNHLY, FYNNEI. This chain's CDR3 is CASRNRQGYNSPLHF. For the CDR3, the DNA is TGTGCCAGCAGAAACAGACAGGGATATAATTCACCCCTCCACTTT.

The V call is TRBV9, the J call TRBJ2-7; 12 bases are shared with TRBD2. Germline CDR1 reads SGDLS; CDR2 reads YYNGEE. This CDR3 region has 15 residues. V shed 4 bases, J shed 7 bases, and the junction held 9 bases outside the gene matches. The CDR3 is CASSSLAGGPDEQYF. The CDR3 DNA reads as TGTGCCAGCAGCTCCCTAGCGGGAGGGCCTGATGAGCAGTACTTC. Drawing the rest from reference TRBV9 and TRBJ2-7, the complete variable domain is DSGVTQTPKHLITATGQRVTLRCSPRSGDLSVYWYQQSLDQGLQFLIQYYNGEERAKGNILERFSAQQFPDLHSELNLSSLELGDSALYFCASSSLAGGPDEQYFGPGTRLTVT.

This chain connects TRBV5-1 to TRBJ2-2, with 13 nucleotides matching TRBD2. The CDR3 totals 15 residues. CDR1 is SGHRS, CDR2 YFSETQ, per germline. The J segment lost 7 bases and the V segment lost 4 bases, leaving 4 bases of the junction unmatched. The CDR3 DNA sequence: TGCGCCAGCAGCACTGGGACTAGCGGGATCGGGGAGCTGTTTTTT. Translated: CASSTGTSGIGELFF.

This clone showed up many times. V gene TRBV2 combines with J gene TRBJ2-5; TRBD1 is a possible D gene (5 bases). With 1 base removed from V and 5 bases from J, the gap between germline ends came to 14 bases. This CDR3 has 15 residues. The germline V gene encodes CDR1 SNHLY and CDR2 FYNNEI. The CDR3 is CASSEESSGWETQYF. DNA of the CDR3: TGTGCCAGCAGTGAAGAGTCATCAGGGTGGGAGACCCAGTACTTC.

V gene TRBV27 combines with J gene TRBJ2-3; 10 nucleotides match TRBD2. J lost 5 bases, V lost 3 bases, and 8 bases had no gene match. The CDR3 spans 16 residues. Germline assignment: CDR1 MNHEY and CDR2 SMNVEV (reference sequence). CDR3 amino acids: CASSFGSGRAEDTQYF. The CDR3 coding sequence is TGTGCCAGCAGTTTCGGGAGCGGGAGGGCCGAAGATACGCAGTATTTT.

The J gene is TRBJ2-7, the V gene TRBV9, with D perhaps TRBD1 (5 bases). V was pared by 5 bases and J by 2 bases, with 23 bases between. The CDR3 has 17 amino acids. The V gene's germline CDR1 is SGDLS and CDR2 YYNGEE. Here the CDR3 DNA reads TGTGCCAGCAGTAAGATCGATGCGAGACAGACTCCCTACGAGCAGTACTTC. Translation gives CASSKIDARQTPYEQYF.

The V and J genes are TRBV3-1 (or the pseudogene TRBV3-2) and TRBJ1-1; D is undetermined. V lost 1 base and J lost 4, with 10 bases in between. This CDR3 spans 14 amino acids. Germline-derived CDR1 and CDR2 are LGHDT and YNNKEL (reference sequence). In DNA form, the CDR3 reads TGTGCCAGCAGCCAAGCTTCCCTGAGCACTGAAGCTTTCTTT. Residues: CASSQASLSTEAFF.

The V gene is TRBV7-6, the J gene TRBJ2-1; TRBD2 matches 13 bases. CDR1 SGHVS and CDR2 FNYEAQ come from the germline V gene. V trimming: 2 bases; J trimming: 6 bases; junction bases outside the gene matches: 4. The CDR3 is 16 amino acids. CDR3 DNA sequence: TGTGCCAGCAGCTTAAGGACTAGCGGGAGTACCAATGAGCAGTTCTTC. The encoded protein is CASSLRTSGSTNEQFF. The variable domain in full, with the rest retrieved from reference TRBV7-6 and TRBJ2-1, is GAGVSQSPRYKVTKRGQDVALRCDPISGHVSLYWYRQALGQGPEFLTYFNYEAQQDKSGLPNDRFSAERPEGSISTLTIQRTEQRDSAMYRCASSLRTSGSTNEQFFGPGTRLTVL.

The sample holds a few counts of this clone. The V and J genes are TRBV7-9 and TRBJ1-5; tentative D call: TRBD1 (5 bases). V was trimmed by 1 base and J by 4 bases, leaving 11 bases between them. CDR1 SEHNR and CDR2 FQNEAQ come from the germline V gene (reference sequence). This CDR3 is built from 15 residues. The CDR3 sequence is CASSLGDSPNQPQHF. The CDR3 nucleotides read TGTGCCAGCAGCTTAGGTGACAGCCCTAATCAGCCCCAGCATTTT.

The chain carries TRBV27 and TRBJ1-5; the D gene is possibly TRBD1 (5 bases). Germline CDR1 and CDR2: MNHEY and SMNVEV (reference sequence). The CDR3 has 15 residues. Deletions cut 4 bases from V and 1 base from J, with 11 bases between. The CDR3 DNA sequence: TGTGCCAGCAGTTCGGACAAGGGGAGCAATCAGCCCCAGCATTTT. This encodes CASSSDKGSNQPQHF.

The rearrangement joins TRBV27 to TRBJ2-3; D gene unclear. Germline V CDR1 and CDR2: MNHEY, SMNVEV (reference sequence). CDR3 length equals 14 residues. V was pared by 0 bases and J by 4 bases, with 8 bases between. CDR3 sequence (DNA): TGTGCCAGCAGTTTATCCTCTAGGCCAGATACGCAGTATTTT. Protein sequence: CASSLSSRPDTQYF.